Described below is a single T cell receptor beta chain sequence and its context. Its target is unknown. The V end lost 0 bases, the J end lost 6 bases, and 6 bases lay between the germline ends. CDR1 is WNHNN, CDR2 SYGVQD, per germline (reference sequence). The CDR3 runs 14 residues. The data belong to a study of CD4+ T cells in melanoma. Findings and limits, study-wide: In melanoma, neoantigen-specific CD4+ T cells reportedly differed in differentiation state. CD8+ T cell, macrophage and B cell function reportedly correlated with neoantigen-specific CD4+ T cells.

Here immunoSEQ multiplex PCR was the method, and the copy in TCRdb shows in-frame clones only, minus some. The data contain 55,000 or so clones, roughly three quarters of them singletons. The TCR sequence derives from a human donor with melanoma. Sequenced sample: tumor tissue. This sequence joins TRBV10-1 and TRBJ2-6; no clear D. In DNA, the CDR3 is TGCGCCAGCAGTGAGTCGACGAAGGCCAACGTCCTGACTTTC. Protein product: CASSESTKANVLTF.